This T cell receptor beta chain comes out of a study of CD8 T cells in Susac syndrome. Study outcomes and limitations: The study recognized that the number of individuals in its TCR sequencing and HLA analysis was relatively small.

Roughly 0.45 to 1 ug RNA was reverse transcribed with random hexamers. An immunoSEQ multiplex PCR generated amplified TCR beta CDR3 products spanning 54 Vbeta and 13 Jbeta. TCRdb itself ran the immunoSEQ multiplex PCR reads through MiXCR, one entry per CDR3 protein. The repertoire consists of some 260,000 distinct CDR3 sequences, with about 85% occurring once and the leading ten covering 0.11%. TCR beta was sequenced from blood CD8+ and CD4+ T cells. Negative isolation yielded CD8+ and CD4+ T cells; FACS enriched TEMRA cells. V lost 3 bases and J 5 bases, leaving 14 bases between the germline ends. The germline V gene has CDR1 GTSNPN and CDR2 SVGIG (reference sequence). CDR3 size: 13 residues. On this clonotype itself: Antigen: not known.

The chain couples TRBV30 to TRBJ2-7; D may be TRBD2 (6 bases). The receptor was isolated from a human donor with multiple sclerosis. Material: CD8+ T cells from PBMCs. The CDR3 nucleotides are TGTGCCTGGAGCTTGGGACTGGGAGACGAGCAGTACTTC. Amino acid sequence: CAWSLGLGDEQYF.